Included here is one T cell receptor beta chain sequence, with context. Its antigen is currently unknown. TCRdb re-called the 5' RACE reads with MiXCR, one entry per CDR3 protein. Here the sample spans about 1.7 million distinct CDR3 sequences, around 33% being singletons. The length of the CDR3 is 18 residues. With 0 bases removed from V and 4 bases from J, the gap between germline ends came to 19 bases. Germline values: CDR1 LGHNA, CDR2 YNFKEQ. This record belongs to a study of identical twins. Study conclusions and caveats: Researchers caution that invariant MAIT and iNKT cells could partly confound zero-insertion analyses.

The sample consisted of cord blood. The receptor comes from a newborn girl in good health. The V and J genes are TRBV4-2 and TRBJ2-1, with D perhaps matching TRBD2 (5 bases). As DNA, the CDR3 is TGTGCCAGCAGCCAAGATGGAGCGGTATCAGTCCTATACAATGAGCAGTTCTTC. It is translated as CASSQDGAVSVLYNEQFF.